This TCR beta chain was recovered during a study of beta chain features in type 1 diabetes. The sequenced template was cDNA made from the entire isolated RNA. Clones were sequenced by immunoSEQ multiplex PCR, and TCRdb holds only the in-frame ones, with some missing. The sample shows 130,000 to 150,000 clones, around 13% of them seen only once. Turning to this clone: The antigen is undetermined.

General study results and limits: Moderate but significant shortening of TCRB CDR3s was recorded in all four CD4+ subsets from Type 1 diabetes patients.

The germline V gene has CDR1 SGHTA and CDR2 FQGTGA. Trimming removed 4 bases from V and 4 bases from J, with 19 bases in between. This CDR3 has 16 amino acids. V is TRBV7-3 and J is TRBJ1-1, with D possibly matching TRBD1 (6 bases). This sequence originates from a young man with type 1 diabetes. Material: central memory CD4+ T cells from blood. The CDR3 is CASSSQIGQSPTEAFF. Written as DNA, the CDR3 is TGTGCCAGCAGCTCCCAAATCGGACAGAGTCCCACTGAAGCTTTCTTT.